These T cell receptor beta chains were read from a single sample in a study of T cell responses to AZD1222 COVID-19 vaccine. TCRdb's table, derived via immunoSEQ multiplex PCR, lists solely in-frame clones and lacks some. The data hold 120,000 to 150,000 clones, with 75% to 85% observed a single time. Specimen: peripheral blood, collected on day 0 of MenACWY control vaccination. All receptors derive from an adult in good health. Both conserved end residues are part of each CDR3. A D gene is named only where the DNA matches it firmly. The size entry is marked missing in some rows and otherwise reads once, few, many or a size class.

d_call j_call clone_size v_call cdr3_nt cdr3_aa
TRBD1 TRBJ2-2 NA TRBV11-3 TGTGCCAGCAGTCCACTGACAGGGTCCCCCGGGGAGCTGTTTTTT CASSPLTGSPGELFF
NA TRBJ2-2 NA TRBV15 TGTGCCACCAGCAGTTGGAGTGCTGGGAACACCGGGGAGCTGTTTTTT CATSSWSAGNTGELFF
TRBD1 TRBJ1-2 NA TRBV2 TGTGCCAGCAGTGAGACACAGGGGGCAATAACTAACTATGGCTACACCTTC CASSETQGAITNYGYTF
TRBD1 TRBJ2-2 NA TRBV6-5 TGTGCGACGGGACAGGGGACCACCAACACCGGGGAGCTGTTTTTT CATGQGTTNTGELFF
TRBD2 TRBJ2-5 NA TRBV15 TGTGCCACCAAGTCTAGCGGGGGGGTTCAAGAGACCCAGTACTTC CATKSSGGVQETQYF
NA TRBJ2-2 NA TRBV9 TGTGCCAGCAGCGTAGCGCAGGGGTCGACCACCGGGGAGCTGTTTTTT CASSVAQGSTTGELFF
NA TRBJ1-1 NA TRBV5-5 TGTGCCAGCAGCTTGGAGAGTCGCAGGTCTGAAGCTTTCTTT CASSLESRRSEAFF
NA TRBJ1-1 NA TRBV6-5 TGTGCCACGCAGGCGGCCTGGAACACTGAAGCTTTCTTT CATQAAWNTEAFF
NA TRBJ1-1 NA TRBV2 TGTGCCAGCAGTGCAAAAGGGACGGACACTGAAGCTTTCTTT CASSAKGTDTEAFF
NA TRBJ2-2 NA TRBV5-1 TGCGCCAGCAGTTTGCTCGGGGGGCAAAACACCGGGGAGCTGTTTTTT CASSLLGGQNTGELFF
NA TRBJ2-3 NA TRBV19 TGTGCCAGTAGTATAGTGGGGGTCCCCTTTACTTCCACAGATACGCAGTATTTT CASSIVGVPFTSTDTQYF
NA TRBJ2-1 NA TRBV7-2 TGTGCCAGCAGCTTAGCGCTACGGGACAATGAGCAGTTCTTC CASSLALRDNEQFF
NA TRBJ1-2 NA TRBV28 TGTGCCAGCAGGACAAGCCCCCTGGGGGGGGTGAGTGGCTACACCTTC CASRTSPLGGVSGYTF
NA TRBJ2-2 NA TRBV3-1/TRBV3-2 TGTGCCAGCAGTTCCGGGACCCTTAACACCGGGGAGCTGTTTTTT CASSSGTLNTGELFF
NA TRBJ2-1 NA TRBV9 TGTGCCAGCAGCCCCCGAGGGGATGAGCAGTTCTTC CASSPRGDEQFF
NA TRBJ1-4 few TRBV24-1 TGTGCCACCAGTGACCCCGTCGGAAAACTGTTTTTT CATSDPVGKLFF
TRBD1 TRBJ1-5 NA TRBV6-5 TGTGCCAGCAGCCTGGGACAGGGGCGCCAGCCCCAGCATTTT CASSLGQGRQPQHF
NA TRBJ2-1 NA TRBV30 TGTGCCTGGAGTGGGGGGTACAATGAGCAGTTCTTC CAWSGGYNEQFF
NA TRBJ1-5 NA TRBV6-2/TRBV6-3 TGTGCCAGCAGCCGGGACCCCAATCAGCCCCAGCATTTT CASSRDPNQPQHF
NA TRBJ2-2 NA TRBV5-1 TGCGCCAGCAGCTTGAGCGCAGGGATGAACACCGGGGAGCTGTTTTTT CASSLSAGMNTGELFF
TRBD1 TRBJ1-2 NA TRBV7-9 TGTGCCAGCAGCCTCCGGGACAGGGATGGCTACACCTTC CASSLRDRDGYTF
NA TRBJ2-6 few TRBV7-3 TGTGCCAGCAGCTCCAAGGGAGCTGGGGCCAACGTCCTGACTTTC CASSSKGAGANVLTF
NA TRBJ1-4 NA TRBV5-1 TGCGCCAGCAGCTTGGCGGGGACTAATGAAAAACTGTTTTTT CASSLAGTNEKLFF
NA TRBJ2-1 once TRBV11-3 TGTGCCAGCAGCCACGGACTAAACAATGAGCAGTTCTTC CASSHGLNNEQFF
TRBD2 TRBJ2-7 NA TRBV2 TGTGCCAGCAGTCTAGAGCGTAGCGGGAGGCGCTACGAGCAGTACTTC CASSLERSGRRYEQYF